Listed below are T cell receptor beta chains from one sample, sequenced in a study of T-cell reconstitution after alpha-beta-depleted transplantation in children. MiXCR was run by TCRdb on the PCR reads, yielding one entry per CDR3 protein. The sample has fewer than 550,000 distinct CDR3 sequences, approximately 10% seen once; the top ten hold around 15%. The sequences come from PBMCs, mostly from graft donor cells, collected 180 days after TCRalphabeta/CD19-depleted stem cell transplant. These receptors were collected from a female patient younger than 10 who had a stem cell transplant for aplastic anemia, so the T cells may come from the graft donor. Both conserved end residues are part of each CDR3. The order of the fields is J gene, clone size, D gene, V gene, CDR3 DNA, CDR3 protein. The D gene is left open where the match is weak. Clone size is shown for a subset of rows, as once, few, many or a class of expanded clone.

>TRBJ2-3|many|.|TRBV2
TGTGCCAGCAGTGAAGAGGGTAGCTGGTACACGCAGTATTTT
CASSEEGSWYTQYF
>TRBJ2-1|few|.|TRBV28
TGTGCCAGCAGTTTATGGACTCTCAGCTCCTACAATGAGCAGTTCTTC
CASSLWTLSSYNEQFF
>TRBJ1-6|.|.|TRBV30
TGTGCCTGGAGTTGGACGGATTATAATTCACCCCTCCACTTT
CAWSWTDYNSPLHF
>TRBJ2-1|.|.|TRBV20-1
TGCAGTGCTAGAGATCGGCGGGCTCTGATTAAGGGAGCTCCGAACAATGAGCAGTTCTTC
CSARDRRALIKGAPNNEQFF
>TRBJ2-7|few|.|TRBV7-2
TGTGCCAGCAGCTCCCGGTATGGGTACGAGCAGTACTTC
CASSSRYGYEQYF
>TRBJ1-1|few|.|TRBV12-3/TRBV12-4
TGTGCCAGCAGCGCGATAACCACTGAAGCTTTCTTT
CASSAITTEAFF
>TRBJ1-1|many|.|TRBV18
TGTGCCAGCTCACCAGCAGGATTGAACACTGAAGCTTTCTTT
CASSPAGLNTEAFF
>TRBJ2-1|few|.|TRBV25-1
TGTGCCAGCAGTGAAGCTGGCTACAATGAGCAGTTCTTC
CASSEAGYNEQFF
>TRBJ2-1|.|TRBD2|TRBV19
TGTGCCAGTAGTGTTCAGCGGGGGTGGAATGAGCAGTTCTTC
CASSVQRGWNEQFF
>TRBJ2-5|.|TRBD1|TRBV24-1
TGTGCCACCAGTGACCCTGACAGGGACCAAGAGACCCAGTACTTC
CATSDPDRDQETQYF
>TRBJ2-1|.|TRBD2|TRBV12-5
TGTGCTAGTGGTTTTGTGACTAGCGGAAGCTCCTACAATGAGCAGTTCTTC
CASGFVTSGSSYNEQFF
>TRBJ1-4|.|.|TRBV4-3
TGCGCCAGCAGCCAACGCTGGACACAGGGTGGTGAAAAACTGTTTTTT
CASSQRWTQGGEKLFF
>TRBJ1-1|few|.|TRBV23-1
TGCGCCAGCAGTCAATCAGACGTTTCCCCTGAAGCTTTCTTT
CASSQSDVSPEAFF
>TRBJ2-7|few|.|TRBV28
TGTGCCAGCACCCCAAAGCCCCGGGCGGACGAGCAGTACTTC
CASTPKPRADEQYF
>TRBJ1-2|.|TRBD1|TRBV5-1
TGCGCCAGCAGCTCGACAGGGGGCATTGGCTATGTCTACACCTTC
CASSSTGGIGYVYTF
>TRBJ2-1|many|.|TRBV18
TGTGCCAGCTCACGCCTTGGCTCCTACAATGAGCAGTTCTTC
CASSRLGSYNEQFF
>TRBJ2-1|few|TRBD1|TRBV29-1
TGCAGCGTGCGACAGGGAGTCTACAATGAGCAGTTCTTC
CSVRQGVYNEQFF
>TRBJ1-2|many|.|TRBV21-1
TGTGCCAGCAGCAATCCAGGCTACACCTTC
CASSNPGYTF
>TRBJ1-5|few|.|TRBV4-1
TGCGCCAGCAGCCAAGAGGTGAGGTCACCCTTTGCCCAGCATTTT
CASSQEVRSPFAQHF
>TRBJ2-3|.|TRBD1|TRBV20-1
TGCAGTGCTAACCAAGGGACAGGGGGCACAGATACGCAGTATTTT
CSANQGTGGTDTQYF
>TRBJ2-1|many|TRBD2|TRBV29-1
TGCAGCGCCCCGCTAGCGGCCTCCTACAATGAGCAGTTCTTC
CSAPLAASYNEQFF
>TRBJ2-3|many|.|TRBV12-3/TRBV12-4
TGTGCCAGCAGTATTAGCCCTGGCACAGATACGCAGTATTTT
CASSISPGTDTQYF
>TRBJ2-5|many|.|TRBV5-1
TGCGCCAGCAGCTTGGCCGGGATAGCGGAGACCCAGTACTTC
CASSLAGIAETQYF
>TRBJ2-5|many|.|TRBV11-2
TGTGCCAGCAGCTTAATTCAGAGAGGACATCGGATGAAAGAGACCCAGTACTTC
CASSLIQRGHRMKETQYF
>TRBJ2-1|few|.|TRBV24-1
TGTGCCACCAGTGAAATTAGGAGGGGGCAAAATGAGCAGTTCTTC
CATSEIRRGQNEQFF
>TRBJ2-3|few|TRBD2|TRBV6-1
TGTGCCAGCAGCCTCCCACTAGCGCCAGATACGCAGTATTTT
CASSLPLAPDTQYF
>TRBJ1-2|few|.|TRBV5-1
TGCGCCAGCGCCGCGCAGGACGGCTATGGCTACACCTTC
CASAAQDGYGYTF
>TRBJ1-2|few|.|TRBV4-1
TGCGCCAGCAGCCAAGATCGGCCCAGGGAGAGGGACGGCTACACCTTC
CASSQDRPRERDGYTF
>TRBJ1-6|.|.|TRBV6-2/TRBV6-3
TGTGCCAGCAACCAGTATAATTCACCCCTCCACTTT
CASNQYNSPLHF
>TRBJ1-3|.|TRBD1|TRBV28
TGTGCCAGCAGCCCCAGGGGGGCGAAGGGAAACACCATATATTTT
CASSPRGAKGNTIYF
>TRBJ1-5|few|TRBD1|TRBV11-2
TGTGCCAGCAGCTTTCTATTGGACAGGGGGCACGGGGTCAATCAGCCCCAGCATTTT
CASSFLLDRGHGVNQPQHF